Presented here are 10 T cell receptor beta chains from one specimen sequenced in a study of post-analysis software for immune sequencing data. Overall study findings and caveats: About 5 TRBV segments were significantly more frequent in patients than in controls. TRBV5-6, TRBV5-1 and TRBV20-1 were among these segments.

Presence of unique molecular identifiers characterized the TCR beta cDNA libraries. Using its own MiXCR run on the PCR reads, TCRdb lists one record per CDR3 protein. Among around 500,000 distinct CDR3 sequences listed, around a third were seen once. The antigens for these receptors are not known. Sequences were obtained from blood. All receptors derive from a girl younger than 18 with multiple sclerosis.

The chain uses TRBV7-9 and TRBJ2-7; tentatively, D is TRBD1 (6 bases). V was trimmed by 5 bases and J by 4 bases, leaving 12 bases between them. CDR3 length: 13 amino acids. The germline CDR1 and CDR2 sequences are SEHNR and FQNEAQ (reference sequence). CDR3 protein: CASSRRGKYEQYF. CDR3 nucleotides: TGTGCCAGCAGCCGCAGGGGCAAGTACGAGCAGTACTTC.

As to this clonotype: At one boundary the junction diverges from the germline segment, which might be a read error. V gene TRBV4-1 combines with J gene TRBJ1-2; D is ambiguous. Germline CDR1 and CDR2: MGHRA and YSYEKL. The CDR3 has 13 amino acids. This CDR3 reads CASSPTRWDGYTF. CDR3 DNA: TGTGCCAGCAGCCCGACACGGTGGGATGGCTACACCTTC.

The J gene is TRBJ1-6, the V gene TRBV3-1; maybe TRBD1 (6 bases). V lost 0 bases to trimming and J lost 7 bases, with 16 bases between them. This CDR3 contains 17 residues. Per the germline V gene, CDR1 is LGHDT and CDR2 is YNNKEL (reference sequence). CDR3 residues: CASSQDRGGARNSPLHF. In DNA form, the CDR3 reads TGTGCCAGCAGCCAAGATCGGGGGGGCGCGAGGAATTCACCCCTCCACTTT.

V is TRBV5-1 and J is TRBJ2-1; D is possibly TRBD1 or TRBD2 (5 bases each). The CDR3 extends over 16 amino acids. Trimming removed 4 bases at V and 5 bases at J, with 19 bases between. Germline CDR1 reads SGHRS; CDR2 reads YFSETQ. The CDR3 region has the DNA TGCGCCAGCAGCGCAGACCCGGGACGGATCCACAATGAGCAGTTCTTC. Its protein product is CASSADPGRIHNEQFF.

This clonotype was observed a few times. The chain has TRBV5-8 and TRBJ2-7; unclear D gene. The CDR3 covers 15 residues. Trimming left V 2 bases short and J 0 bases short, with 12 bases between. Germline V lookup: CDR1 SGHTS, CDR2 YDEGEE. The CDR3 nucleotides are TGTGCCAGCAGCTTACCGCTTACCAGCTCCTACGAGCAGTACTTC. Protein sequence: CASSLPLTSSYEQYF.

The chain links TRBV12-3 or TRBV12-4 to TRBJ2-1; D is undetermined. This CDR3 is 12 amino acids long. V gave up 2 bases and J gave up 11 bases, with 10 bases separating them. CDR3 in amino acids: CASSLPFGQQFF. DNA of the CDR3: TGTGCCAGCAGTTTACCCTTCGGACAGCAGTTCTTC.

About this clonotype: Germline is not matched at one junction end, which may reflect a read error. V is TRBV6-5 and J is TRBJ2-3; 10 bases line up with TRBD1. The CDR3 has 17 amino acids. Germline V gene lookup returns CDR1 MNHEY and CDR2 SVGAGI. CDR3 residues: CASSYSYRQGARDAQYF. The CDR3 coding sequence is TGTGCCAGCAGTTACTCATACAGACAGGGGGCGAGAGATGCGCAGTATTTT.

This clonotype appeared a few times. Sequence at one end of the junction differs from germline and may be a read error. The chain carries TRBV7-7 and TRBJ2-1, with TRBD1 identical over 8 bases. In germline, CDR1 is SSHAT, CDR2 FNYEAQ (reference sequence). CDR3 size: 13 residues. Here the CDR3 reads CASSLEQGDEQFF. CDR3 bases: TGTGCTAGCAGCTTAGAACAGGGGGATGAGCAGTTCTTC.

This clonotype was seen a handful of times. The chain combines TRBV9 with TRBJ2-7; weak D call: TRBD1 (5 bases). The J call may be wrong; the DNA end is better matched by TRBJ2-5. Germline V lookup: CDR1 SGDLS, CDR2 YYNGEE. CDR3 size: 14 residues. The CDR3 spells CASSVQGSSETQYF. CDR3 in DNA: TGTGCCAGCAGCGTACAGGGAAGTTCAGAGACCCAGTACTTC.

The rearrangement uses TRBV7-9 and TRBJ2-7; either TRBD1 or TRBD2 may fit D (5 bases each). The DNA matches TRBJ2-5 better at its end, which makes the J call doubtful. Germline V CDR1 and CDR2: SEHNR, FQNEAQ (reference sequence). This CDR3 region has 16 residues. The chain's CDR3 is CASNPPRRDLSETQYF. The DNA for the CDR3 is TGTGCCAGCAACCCTCCTCGCAGGGACCTATCGGAGACCCAGTACTTC.